The 27 T cell receptor beta chains in this list originate from one sample, sequenced in a study of cytomegalovirus exposure and HLA in healthy donors. Primers for the PCR totalled 60 Vbeta and 13 Jbeta. Sequencing used immunoSEQ multiplex PCR; TCRdb keeps in-frame clones, though not all of them. Here the sample spans fewer than 130,000 clones, about 80% being singletons. The material sequenced was PBMCs. These receptors were obtained from a woman between 40 and 55 years old in good health and CMV-seronegative.

The chain has TRBV13 and TRBJ2-3, with unresolved D. This CDR3 has 12 residues. The germline V gene encodes CDR1 PRHDT and CDR2 FYEKMQ (reference sequence). Deletions cut 3 bases from V and 1 base from J, with 2 bases between. The CDR3 protein is CASSFGTDTQYF. CDR3 DNA sequence: TGTGCCAGCAGCTTCGGCACAGATACGCAGTATTTT. Variable domain in full (rest from reference TRBV13 and TRBJ2-3): AAGVIQSPRHLIKEKRETATLKCYPIPRHDTVYWYQQGPGQDPQFLISFYEKMQSDKGSIPDRFSAQQFSDYHSELNMSSLELGDSALYFCASSFGTDTQYFGPGTRLTVL.

V usage is TRBV11-3 and J usage is TRBJ2-7; 7 bases align to TRBD1. V was pared by 1 base and J by 6 bases, with 6 bases of the junction left unmatched. The CDR3 length is 14 residues. Per the germline V gene, CDR1 is SGHNT and CDR2 is YENEEA. The CDR3 DNA reads as TGTGCCAGCAGCTTAGCGACGACAGGGTCCGAGCAGTACTTC. Its translation is CASSLATTGSEQYF.

This chain uses TRBV5-4 with TRBJ2-5, with D tentatively TRBD1 (6 bases). This CDR3 contains 16 residues. Trimming left V 4 bases short and J 1 base short, with 17 bases between. Germline V gene lookup returns CDR1 SGHNT and CDR2 YYREEE (reference sequence). Written as DNA, the CDR3 is TGTGCCAGCAGCACGGCCTACAGGGATCGCCAAGAGACCCAGTACTTC. Translated: CASSTAYRDRQETQYF.

To note about this clone: One end of the junction fails to match germline, which may point to a read error. This sequence joins TRBV7-9 and TRBJ2-3, with a weak D call TRBD2 (7 bases). Germline values: CDR1 SEHNR, CDR2 FQNEAQ (reference sequence). The CDR3 runs 17 residues. CDR3 nucleotide sequence: TGTTCCAGCAGCTTAGCGGCAATGGAGGGGGAGGGAGATACGCAGTATTTT. It is translated as CSSSLAAMEGEGDTQYF.

The table lists this clone with a few counts. The chain employs TRBV7-9 and TRBJ2-1; D gene uncertain. V was trimmed by 3 bases and J by 0 bases, leaving 6 bases between them. The length of the CDR3 is 14 residues. The germline CDR1 and CDR2 sequences are SEHNR and FQNEAQ (reference sequence). The CDR3 bases are TGTGCCAGCAGCTTCTGGAGCTCCTACAATGAGCAGTTCTTC. This codes for CASSFWSSYNEQFF.

This clone appeared once. Here the CDR3 reads CAWSGTGNTEAFF. CDR3 bases: TGTGCCTGGAGTGGGACAGGGAACACTGAAGCTTTCTTT. This chain uses TRBV30 with TRBJ1-1, with 7 bases identical to TRBD1. Germline V gene lookup returns CDR1 GTSNPN and CDR2 SVGIG (reference sequence). The CDR3 sequence is 13 residues long. With 1 base clipped from V and 1 base from J, the junction kept 0 bases outside the gene matches.

The rearrangement joins TRBV9 to TRBJ1-1, with a possible D match to TRBD1 (5 bases). The CDR3 is made up of 14 amino acids. The germline V and J ends were trimmed by 4 bases and 5 bases, with 15 bases remaining between them. Germline CDR1 SGDLS, CDR2 YYNGEE. As DNA, the CDR3 is TGTGCCAGCAGCCCAATGGGGGGAATGACTGAAGCTTTCTTT. Its protein is CASSPMGGMTEAFF.

The chain is built from TRBV6-6 and TRBJ1-1, with D uncertain. The CDR3 covers 13 residues. The germline V gene has CDR1 MNHNY and CDR2 SVGAGI (reference sequence). The V gene lost 8 bases and the J gene lost 4 bases, with 14 bases spanning the gap. The CDR3 DNA reads TGTGCCAGCGTGAGGGCGATCGGCACTGAAGCTTTCTTT. Translation: CASVRAIGTEAFF.

The chain employs TRBV2 and TRBJ2-7; 7 bases fit TRBD1. The CDR3 runs to 15 residues. The V and J ends lost 0 bases and 2 bases, in that order; junction bases with no gene match: 4. CDR1 and CDR2 (germline): SNHLY, FYNNEI. This chain's CDR3 is CASSEARQGPYEQYF. CDR3 nucleotide sequence: TGTGCCAGCAGTGAAGCGCGACAGGGTCCCTACGAGCAGTACTTC.

The sample holds one count of this clone. V gene TRBV25-1 combines with J gene TRBJ2-5; possibly TRBD1 for D (5 bases). Trimming pared 2 bases from V and 5 bases from J, leaving 12 bases between. Germline V gives CDR1 MGHDK, CDR2 SYGVNS. This CDR3 spans 14 amino acids. The CDR3 is CASSEPTDVETQYF. For the CDR3, the DNA is TGTGCCAGCAGTGAACCGACAGACGTGGAGACCCAGTACTTC.

This clone was seen a few times. The chain links TRBV7-2 to TRBJ1-4, with 8 bases identical to TRBD1. The V segment lost 2 bases and the J segment 7 bases; nucleotides outside the gene matches: 6. The CDR3 is made up of 15 amino acids. From germline, CDR1 is SGHTA and CDR2 FQGNSA. The CDR3 DNA is TGTGCCAGCAGCTTACCCGGACAGGGCGGTGAAAAACTGTTTTTT. Its translation is CASSLPGQGGEKLFF.

The chain joins TRBV2 to TRBJ1-1; 7 bases line up with TRBD1. V gave up 7 bases and J gave up 4 bases; unmatched junction bases: 9. CDR3 length equals 14 residues. Germline V gene lookup returns CDR1 SNHLY and CDR2 FYNNEI. The CDR3 DNA is TGTGCCAGCATTCGACAGGGTGCGGGCACTGAAGCTTTCTTT. The encoded protein is CASIRQGAGTEAFF.

The gene calls are TRBV6-5 and TRBJ1-3; maybe TRBD1 (5 bases). CDR3 length equals 15 residues. V was shortened by 6 bases and J by 0 bases, with 12 bases between the two germline ends. Germline V CDR1 and CDR2: MNHEY, SVGAGI. This CDR3 is CASRGGLLSGNTIYF. The CDR3 region has the DNA TGTGCCAGCAGGGGGGGGTTACTCTCTGGAAACACCATATATTTT.

The chain is built from TRBV4-3 and TRBJ2-3; TRBD2 matches 9 bases. The germline gives CDR1 LGHNA, CDR2 YSLEER. CDR3 length: 17 amino acids. V was pared by 0 bases and J by 0 bases, with 4 bases of the junction left unmatched. The CDR3 DNA sequence: TGCGCCAGCAGCCAAGATCGCACTAGCGGGAGCACAGATACGCAGTATTTT. Residues: CASSQDRTSGSTDTQYF.

There are a few counts of this clone. The chain's CDR3 is CASSLNSILQPQHF. Here the CDR3 DNA reads TGTGCCAGCAGTTTGAACAGCATCTTGCAGCCCCAGCATTTT. V and J are TRBV28 and TRBJ1-5; no definite D call. The CDR3 has 14 residues. Trimming cost V 3 bases and J 7 bases, with 13 bases left between them. Per the germline V gene, CDR1 is MDHEN and CDR2 is SYDVKM. The full variable domain, in which reference TRBV28 and TRBJ1-5 provide the parts outside the CDR3, is DVKVTQSSRYLVKRTGEKVFLECVQDMDHENMFWYRQDPGLGLRLIYFSYDVKMKEKGDIPEGYSVSREKKERFSLILESASTNQTSMYLCASSLNSILQPQHFGDGTRLSIL.

This clone was observed a handful of times. The chain employs TRBV27 and TRBJ1-1, with D possibly being TRBD1 (6 bases). Germline V CDR1 and CDR2: MNHEY, SMNVEV (reference sequence). The length of the CDR3 is 12 residues. V was clipped by 3 bases and J by 10 bases, with 12 bases between them. This CDR3 reads CASSFTGTPAFF. The CDR3 DNA is TGTGCCAGCAGTTTCACCGGGACACCAGCTTTCTTT.

This clone was counted between two and nine times. J is TRBJ2-1 and V is TRBV28, with 13 bases aligning to TRBD2. CDR3 size: 15 residues. Germline V gene lookup returns CDR1 MDHEN and CDR2 SYDVKM. The trim removed 7 bases at V and 8 bases at J, leaving 8 bases unmatched. The CDR3 here is CASTVLAGGPHEQFF. CDR3 nucleotides: TGTGCCAGCACCGTACTAGCGGGAGGGCCTCATGAGCAGTTCTTC.

The chain links TRBV29-1 to TRBJ2-7; D perhaps matches TRBD1 (6 bases). The V gene lost 6 bases and the J gene lost 2 bases, with 8 bases spanning the gap. Germline V lookup: CDR1 SQVTM, CDR2 ANQGSEA. The CDR3 is made up of 11 amino acids. The CDR3 reads CSVGDTYEQYF. DNA for the CDR3: TGCAGCGTCGGGGACACCTACGAGCAGTACTTC.

This chain's CDR3 is CASSPRDRGGNEQFF. CDR3 DNA: TGTGCCAGCAGCCCCCGGGACAGGGGGGGTAATGAGCAGTTCTTC. This sequence joins TRBV6-6 and TRBJ2-1; 11 positions agree with TRBD1. Germline lookup yields CDR1 MNHNY and CDR2 SVGAGI (reference sequence). This CDR3 contains 15 residues. Trimming at V came to 6 bases and at J to 7 bases, leaving 8 bases not matched to a gene.

This clone was counted only a few times. V and J are TRBV19 and TRBJ1-2; D may be TRBD1 (6 bases). CDR1 LNHDA and CDR2 SQIVND come from the germline V gene (reference sequence). V lost 7 bases and J lost 3, with 18 bases in between. CDR3 length: 15 residues. The CDR3 nucleotides read TGTGCCAGTACGCCGGGCCCAGGGGCCGACTATGGCTACACCTTC. Protein: CASTPGPGADYGYTF. The whole variable domain, filled in from reference TRBV19 and TRBJ1-2, reads DGGITQSPKYLFRKEGQNVTLSCEQNLNHDAMYWYRQDPGQGLRLIYYSQIVNDFQKGDIAEGYSVSREKKESFPLTVTSAQKNPTAFYLCASTPGPGADYGYTFGSGTRLTVV.

The V and J genes are TRBV7-9 and TRBJ2-5; no firm D call. This CDR3 is built from 14 residues. Trimming stripped 3 bases from V and 5 bases from J, with 13 bases between. The V gene's germline CDR1 is SEHNR and CDR2 FQNEAQ (reference sequence). The chain's CDR3 is CASSFRVVHETQYF. CDR3 coding DNA: TGTGCCAGCAGCTTCCGGGTCGTCCACGAGACCCAGTACTTC.

The J gene is TRBJ2-7, the V gene TRBV7-9, with TRBD1 matching over 10 bases. The germline V gene has CDR1 SEHNR and CDR2 FQNEAQ (reference sequence). The junction had 5 bases not matched to a gene; V was cut back by 3 bases and J by 6 bases. CDR3 size: 14 residues. CDR3 in DNA: TGTGCCAGCAGCTTGGGGACAGGGGTTACCGAGCAGTACTTC. Residues: CASSLGTGVTEQYF.

The rearrangement links TRBV4-2 to TRBJ2-2, with TRBD2 identical over 8 bases. Germline-derived CDR1 and CDR2 are LGHNA and YNFKEQ. The CDR3 is 16 residues long. Trimming cost V 1 base and J 7 bases; bases outside gene matches: 8. CDR3 loop: CASSQGDSGKGGELFF. The CDR3 region has the DNA TGTGCCAGCAGCCAAGGGGATAGCGGGAAGGGCGGGGAGCTGTTTTTT.

The chain's CDR3 is CAWGARRGYTF. CDR3 sequence (DNA): TGTGCCTGGGGGGCGAGGCGTGGCTACACCTTC. This chain links TRBV30 with TRBJ1-2; tentatively, D is TRBD1 (5 bases). The germline V gene has CDR1 GTSNPN and CDR2 SVGIG (reference sequence). The ends were cut back, 5 bases at V and 7 bases at J, with 11 bases in the middle. This CDR3 comprises 11 residues.

As for this clone: One junction end disagrees with the germline gene, perhaps due to a read error. The chain recombines TRBV7-9 with TRBJ1-1, with 8 bases aligning to TRBD1. The germline CDR1 and CDR2 sequences are SEHNR and FQNEAQ (reference sequence). There are 12 residues in the CDR3. The CDR3 DNA reads as TGCGCCAGCAGCTTGGGGGACAGGGAAGCTTTCTTT. It codes for CASSLGDREAFF. Combining the CDR3 with reference TRBV7-9 and TRBJ1-1 gives the whole variable domain DTGVSQNPRHKITKRGQNVTFRCDPISEHNRLYWYRQTLGQGPEFLTYFQNEAQLEKSRLLSDRFSAERPKGSFSTLEIQRTEQGDSAMYLCASSLGDREAFFGQGTRLTVV.

The chain recombines TRBV27 with TRBJ2-7; 7 bases map to TRBD1. The trim removed 5 bases at V and 0 bases at J, leaving 10 bases unmatched. CDR1 and CDR2 from the germline V gene are MNHEY and SMNVEV (reference sequence). This CDR3 contains 16 residues. This chain's CDR3 is CASSRSRGSLSYEQYF. CDR3 DNA: TGTGCCAGCAGTCGGTCCAGGGGGTCCCTCTCCTACGAGCAGTACTTC.

The chain is built from TRBV7-9 and TRBJ1-2; TRBD1 aligns across 7 bases. The V gene end was trimmed by 3 bases and the J gene end by 2 bases; junction bases not matched to a gene: 3. The CDR3 runs 14 residues. Germline-derived CDR1 and CDR2 are SEHNR and FQNEAQ (reference sequence). The CDR3 region has the DNA TGTGCCAGCAGCTTGGGACAGTCCAACTATGGCTACACCTTC. Translated: CASSLGQSNYGYTF. Looking up the rest from reference TRBV7-9 and TRBJ1-2 gives the full variable domain: DTGVSQNPRHKITKRGQNVTFRCDPISEHNRLYWYRQTLGQGPEFLTYFQNEAQLEKSRLLSDRFSAERPKGSFSTLEIQRTEQGDSAMYLCASSLGQSNYGYTFGSGTRLTVV.